This TCR beta chain was obtained from a study of T-cell memory formation after mild COVID-19. Study details: Largely donor-specific TCR clusters were found.

The authors produced TCR alpha and TCR beta cDNA libraries with sample barcodes and UMIs by 5'RACE using constant-segment primers. TCRdb redid the calling of the 5' RACE reads with MiXCR, one entry per CDR3 protein. The sample consists of 450,000 to 650,000 distinct CDR3 sequences, 20% of them appearing once. This clonotype was picked up a small number of times. Trimming left V 0 bases short and J 13 bases short, with 14 bases between. From germline, CDR1 is SGHDT and CDR2 YYEEEE. The CDR3 runs 13 residues. This TCR derives from an adult woman who had mild COVID-19 (a few samples of this study predate the infection). Cell type and time point are not known. The material sequenced was PBMCs or a T cell subset sorted from them (not recorded which). The chain recombines TRBV5-6 with TRBJ2-1; possibly TRBD2 for D (7 bases). The CDR3 region is CASSLGRAGAQFF. CDR3 DNA sequence: TGTGCCAGCAGCTTGGGGAGGGCGGGGGCCCAGTTCTTC.